This TCR beta chain stems from a study of blood T cell repertoires in COVID-19. In the study overall: T cells, B-cell-depleted T cells, or PBMCs provided the cDNA or gDNA that served as material.

There are a few counts of this clone. This CDR3 is 13 amino acids long. The V gene's germline CDR1 is SNHLY and CDR2 FYNNEI. V dropped 4 bases and J dropped 0 bases, with 6 bases sitting between them. Source study methods: Reference gene primer amplification gave estimated nucleated cell counts. Sequencing was performed with immunoSEQ multiplex PCR; in TCRdb, only in-frame clones are kept and a portion is missing. V, J and clone size reflect that table, while D and trimming were determined from the DNA. The profile shows over 95,000 clones, less than 90% of them singletons. The V call is TRBV2, the J call TRBJ1-1, with D possibly TRBD1 on 5 matching bases. What was sequenced was peripheral blood. This receptor was identified in a man between 65 and 85 years old with active or convalescent COVID-19. As DNA, the CDR3 is TGTGCCAGCAGTGGACAGCTGAACACTGAAGCTTTCTTT. Its protein is CASSGQLNTEAFF.